The entry below gives a single T cell receptor beta chain sequence along with its context. Its target is not known. V lost 4 bases and J lost 10; bases outside the gene matches: 8. CDR1 SGHRS and CDR2 YFSETQ come from the germline V gene. The CDR3 is 14 residues long. This specimen belongs to a study of a mutant IDH1 vaccine in newly diagnosed glioma. Clones were sequenced by immunoSEQ multiplex PCR, and TCRdb holds only the in-frame ones, with some missing. This sample has over 65,000 clones; roughly 84% occur once, and the top ten carry 9.5% to 15%. The sample's time point: week 35, safety follow-up. Doses consisted of 300 ug of mutant IDH1 20-mer peptide each, paired with topical imiquimod.

This receptor was obtained from a man aged 18 to 30 with glioma. The rearrangement uses TRBV5-1 and TRBJ1-4; 9 bases are shared with TRBD1. The sequencing used PBMCs, collected from a glioma patient whose treatment included an IDH1 peptide vaccine. DNA of the CDR3: TGCGCCAGCAGCGCGGGACAGGGATCGGGAAAACTGTTTTTT. Translation gives CASSAGQGSGKLFF.